The text below deals with one T cell receptor (beta chain). This clonotype showed up many times. What this receptor recognizes is not known. One base away there is no much larger clone; base qualities are not given. This sample was included in a study of T cells after yellow fever vaccination (dated by TCRdb to about 2019). At the level of the whole study: Libraries from fractions with low cell numbers were prepared with the SMART-Seq v4 Ultra Low Input RNA kit. To follow T-cell clones before and after primary and booster YFV17D yellow fever vaccination, bulk TCR alpha and beta repertoires were sequenced over time. The cohort comprised two healthy male donors, one aged 18 to 30 and one aged 30 to 40 years. Blood was drawn at multiple timepoints before and after primary and secondary immunization, with bulk PBMC replicates and cell subsets isolated. Paper-wide results and their limitations: Because the study included only two donors, the extent to which the findings can be generalized is limited. A small share of clonotypes occurred in both CD4 and CD8 compartments, likely arising from convergent recombination. After the booster, most of the clones that had expanded following primary vaccination were detected again (about 95% of CD4 and roughly 88% of CD8), which suggests that memory was broadly maintained. The secondary T-cell response was weaker than the primary response but faster, peaking on day 5 instead of day 15. Computational filtering was required because FACS-sorted repertoires could contain abundant contaminating clonotypes from the bulk population.

The CDR3 contains 15 residues, cysteine and phenylalanine counted. The kept DNA is CDR3 alone, 45 bases in frame from the first base. From V the trimming removes 3 bases and from J it removes 4 bases, while the gene matches leave 4 bases of the junction unaccounted for. CDR1 and CDR2 (MGHDK, SYGVNS) derive from the germline V gene. This specimen's treatment or condition label, per the study, means: live attenuated yellow fever vaccine strain. At each blood-draw timepoint, two biological replicates of bulk PBMCs were obtained. A standard Ficoll-Paque protocol was used to isolate PBMCs from peripheral blood. RNA was extracted with TriZol from bulk PBMCs, CD4 and CD8 fractions, and dextramer-positive and dextramer-negative fractions. The sequencer listed for this sample is Illumina NovaSeq 6000. TCR cDNA was synthesized by 5'RACE template switching, which introduced a universal primer site and unique molecular identifiers. Priming for cDNA synthesis came from both the TCR alpha and TCR beta constant segments. Libraries were amplified in two PCR steps, with sample barcodes and sequencing adapters added in the second step. Sequencing of libraries was done on Illumina HiSeq 2500 (2x100 bp) or NovaSeq (2x150 bp). In the source study's methods: Demultiplexing of reads and collapsing into UMI consensus sequences were performed with MIGEC, and V(D)J alignment was carried out with MiXCR. Vaccine-responding clonotypes were identified with edgeR using replicate PBMC samples, with FDR below 0.01 and a log2 fold change above 5 up to day 15 being required. Bulk clonotypes were assigned CD4 or CD8 identity according to which sequenced CD4 or CD8 repertoire held them at higher abundance. TCRdb handled the public reads itself, with Q25 trimming in fastp and clone calling in MiXCR, and kept productive beta chains. Each record represents a unique CDR3 protein, reported with the most common genes and DNA among its rows. The V and J calls and clone size are TCRdb's, not the authors'. The sample records around 310,000 distinct CDR3 sequences, approximately 3.9% of which are singletons. 20% to 30% of the sample belongs to the ten largest clones.

The chain was built from TRBV25-1 and TRBJ2-5, and TRBD2 aligns with 11 junction nucleotides. The sequence was collected from a man aged 18 to 30 who received the YFV17D yellow fever vaccine. Sequenced material: PBMCs, taken on the day of the yellow fever booster vaccination. Here the CDR3 is given as CASSETSGVRETQYF. The DNA sequence is as follows: TGTGCCAGCAGTGAGACTAGCGGGGTTCGAGAGACCCAGTACTTC.